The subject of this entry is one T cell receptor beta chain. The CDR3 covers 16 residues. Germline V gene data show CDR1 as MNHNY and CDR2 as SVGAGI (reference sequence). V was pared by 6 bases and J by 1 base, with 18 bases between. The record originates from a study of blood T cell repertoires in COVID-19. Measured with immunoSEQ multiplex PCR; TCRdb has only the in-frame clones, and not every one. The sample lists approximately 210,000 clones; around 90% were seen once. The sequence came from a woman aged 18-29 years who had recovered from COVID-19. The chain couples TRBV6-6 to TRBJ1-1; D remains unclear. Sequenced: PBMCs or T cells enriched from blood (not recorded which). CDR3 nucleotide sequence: TGTGCCAGCAGCCCTTACTCCAAAACGGGGAACACTGAAGCTTTCTTT. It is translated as CASSPYSKTGNTEAFF.